This paragraph reports one TCR beta chain. As yet, its antigen is unknown. The data were taken from a study of T cell repertoires in cytomegalovirus infection. Study overall: Use of recently identified HLA-C-restricted and well-studied HLA-B-restricted CMV epitopes was part of the study. From public TCR beta signatures came an indication of both CMV infection and matching HLA type. Study-wide results and caveats: HLA-C-restricted CMV clonotypes gave the most frequent clonotype in two of eight donors.

Germline V gene data show CDR1 as SGHRS and CDR2 as YFSETQ. V lost 0 bases and J 0 bases, leaving 13 bases between the germline ends. The CDR3 runs 16 residues. TCRdb analysed the reads with MiXCR anew, one entry per CDR3 protein. The sample includes about 500,000 distinct CDR3 sequences, more than 30% of them seen just once. This chain links TRBV5-1 with TRBJ2-7; the D gene is possibly TRBD2 (6 bases). The clonotype originates from a human donor in good health (CMV status not recorded). Some clones in this sample may be carry-over from other donors' samples. The specimen was cultured PBMCs, collected from culture after CMV antigen stimulation. The CDR3 sequence: CASSLVRGTNSYEQYF. The CDR3 DNA reads TGCGCCAGCAGCTTGGTTCGGGGGACGAACTCCTACGAGCAGTACTTC.